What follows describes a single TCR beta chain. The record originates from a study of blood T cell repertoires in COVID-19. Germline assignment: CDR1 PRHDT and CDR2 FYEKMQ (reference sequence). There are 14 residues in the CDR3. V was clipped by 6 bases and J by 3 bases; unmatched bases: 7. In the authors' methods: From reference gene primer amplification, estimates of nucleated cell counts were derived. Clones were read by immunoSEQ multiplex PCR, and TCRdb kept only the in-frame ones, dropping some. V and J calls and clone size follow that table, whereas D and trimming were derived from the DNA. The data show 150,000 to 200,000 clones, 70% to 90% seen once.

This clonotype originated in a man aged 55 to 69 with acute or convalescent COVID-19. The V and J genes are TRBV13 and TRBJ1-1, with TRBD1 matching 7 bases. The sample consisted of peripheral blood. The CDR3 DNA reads TGTGCCAGCAGGCAGACAGGGAAGGACACTGAAGCTTTCTTT. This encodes CASRQTGKDTEAFF.